Below, 8 T cell receptor beta chains from the same sample are listed, as sequenced in a study of blood T cell repertoires in COVID-19. Assay used: immunoSEQ multiplex PCR; TCRdb lists only in-frame clones, some missing. The sample holds 55,000 to 85,000 clones, approximately 79% seen once. Sequenced: peripheral blood. The receptors shown here come from a man aged 55 to 70 with active or convalescent COVID-19.

The V call is TRBV7-2, the J call TRBJ2-7; D is possibly TRBD2 (6 bases). The germline V gene encodes CDR1 SGHTA and CDR2 FQGNSA. V lost 1 base and J lost 3, with 16 bases in between. The length of the CDR3 is 16 residues. In DNA form, the CDR3 reads TGTGCCAGCAGCTTAGAACGTGGGGGAGGAGACTACGAGCAGTACTTC. Translating it yields CASSLERGGGDYEQYF.

This clone was counted a few times. V is TRBV7-9 and J is TRBJ2-2, with 7 bases matching TRBD2. The CDR3 sequence is 18 residues long. V was clipped by 4 bases and J by 0 bases; unmatched bases: 11. The germline gives CDR1 SEHNR, CDR2 FQNEAQ (reference sequence). In DNA form, the CDR3 reads TGTGCCAGCAGCTCTAAGGGACTATCCCTTTCGAACACCGGGGAGCTGTTTTTT. Translated, it gives CASSSKGLSLSNTGELFF.

The CDR3 reads CASSVGPNQPQHF. The CDR3 DNA reads as TGTGCCAGCAGTGTGGGGCCCAATCAGCCCCAGCATTTT. The chain is built from TRBV9 and TRBJ1-5, with D possibly being TRBD1 (5 bases). Trimming left V 5 bases short and J 3 bases short, with 9 bases between. Germline-derived CDR1 and CDR2 are SGDLS and YYNGEE. This CDR3 contains 13 residues. The complete variable domain, with remaining parts taken from reference TRBV9 and TRBJ1-5, reads DSGVTQTPKHLITATGQRVTLRCSPRSGDLSVYWYQQSLDQGLQFLIQYYNGEERAKGNILERFSAQQFPDLHSELNLSSLELGDSALYFCASSVGPNQPQHFGDGTRLSIL.

This clone was seen only a few times. This chain connects TRBV4-2 to TRBJ2-7; TRBD2 aligns across 10 bases. The V and J ends lost 5 bases and 2 bases, in that order; junction bases with no gene match: 6. The germline gives CDR1 LGHNA, CDR2 YNFKEQ. The CDR3 runs to 15 residues. The CDR3 DNA follows: TGTGCCAGCAGCGGGTCCGGGACTAGCGCCTACGAGCAGTACTTC. Its translation: CASSGSGTSAYEQYF.

The V call is TRBV12-5, the J call TRBJ2-3; perhaps TRBD1 as D (6 bases). The germline gives CDR1 LGHNT, CDR2 FRNRAP. V was clipped by 6 bases and J by 1 base, with 11 bases between them. The CDR3 is 14 residues long. The CDR3 DNA reads TGTGCTAGTGGAACAGGGATGGGCACAGATACGCAGTATTTT. It specifies CASGTGMGTDTQYF.

The V gene is TRBV6-5, the J gene TRBJ2-7; TRBD2 is a possible D gene (5 bases). Germline loops: CDR1 MNHEY, CDR2 SVGAGI. This CDR3 spans 13 amino acids. The CDR3 sequence is CATISLARREQYF. CDR3 bases: TGTGCGACTATTTCGTTGGCGCGACGGGAGCAGTACTTC.

CDR3 in DNA: TGCAGCGTGGATAGATCGGGACAGGGAGAGGGTGAGCAGTTCTTC. Residues: CSVDRSGQGEGEQFF. The J gene is TRBJ2-1, the V gene TRBV29-1, with 9 positions matching TRBD1. Germline trimming cut 6 bases from V and 9 bases from J; bases unmatched to any gene: 15. CDR3 length: 15 residues. Germline CDR1 SQVTM, CDR2 ANQGSEA.

The chain joins TRBV7-9 to TRBJ2-7, with D possibly matching TRBD2 (5 bases). Germline V gene sequence: CDR1 SEHNR, CDR2 FQNEAQ (reference sequence). CDR3 length equals 17 residues. V was pared by 1 base and J by 0 bases, with 16 bases between. The CDR3 nucleotides are TGTGCCAGCAGCTTAGAGCGGCGTCAGACATCCTCCTACGAGCAGTACTTC. Translation gives CASSLERRQTSSYEQYF. The whole variable domain, filled in from reference TRBV7-9 and TRBJ2-7, reads DTGVSQNPRHKITKRGQNVTFRCDPISEHNRLYWYRQTLGQGPEFLTYFQNEAQLEKSRLLSDRFSAERPKGSFSTLEIQRTEQGDSAMYLCASSLERRQTSSYEQYFGPGTRLTVT.